These 25 T cell receptor beta chains were all obtained from the same sample, sequenced in a study of blood T cells in healthy people across ages. Then a second PCR, running about 7 to 11 cycles, was carried out with a sample-barcoded 5' primer and a J-beta primer mix. TCRdb processed the 5' RACE reads anew with MiXCR; each CDR3 protein has one entry. The data contain under 1,000,000 distinct CDR3 sequences, about 46% of them singletons. The sequencing input was blood. All receptors come from a man older than 75 in good health.

A remark on this clonotype: This could be a read error, since a much larger clone is one nucleotide away. The J gene is TRBJ2-7, the V gene TRBV6-1; 8 positions match TRBD2. With V trimmed by 7 bases and J by 1 base, 6 bases remained unmatched. The CDR3 spans 14 residues. Germline assignment: CDR1 MNHNS and CDR2 SASEGT. The CDR3 nucleotides read TGTGCCAGCATTAGCGGGATGTCTTCCTACGAGCAGTACTTC. Translation: CASISGMSSYEQYF.

This clonotype has more than one count but fewer than ten. V and J are TRBV4-2 and TRBJ1-6; 10 nucleotides agree with TRBD1. V shed 0 bases and J 10 bases; nucleotides not matched to a gene: 9. Germline V CDR1 and CDR2: LGHNA, YNFKEQ. The CDR3 loop spans 17 amino acids. CDR3 coding DNA: TGTGCCAGCAGCCAAGATTCTTCGACAGGGGGCGACTCACCCCTCCACTTT. It specifies CASSQDSSTGGDSPLHF.

The chain carries TRBV5-6 and TRBJ2-5, with 8 bases that match TRBD1. V shed 2 bases and J 4 bases; nucleotides not matched to a gene: 7. CDR1 and CDR2 (germline): SGHDT, YYEEEE. The CDR3 extends over 15 amino acids. CDR3 protein: CASSFEAGGGETQYF. The CDR3 DNA follows: TGTGCCAGCAGCTTCGAGGCAGGGGGCGGAGAGACCCAGTACTTC.

The rearrangement joins TRBV11-1 to TRBJ2-2, with D possibly being TRBD1 (6 bases). Trimming cost V 6 bases and J 7 bases, with 12 bases left between them. Germline CDR1 and CDR2: SGHAT and FQDESV (reference sequence). The CDR3 has 13 amino acids. The CDR3: CASSRRQVGELFF. The CDR3 nucleotides read TGTGCCAGCAGTAGAAGACAGGTCGGGGAGCTGTTTTTT.

The chain uses TRBV28 and TRBJ1-2; TRBD1 matches at 9 bases. The CDR3 covers 16 residues. Per the germline V gene, CDR1 is MDHEN and CDR2 is SYDVKM. Trimming removed 1 base from V and 8 bases from J; junction bases left unmatched: 11. CDR3 bases: TGTGCCAGCAGTTTATCTACAGGGGGCCAGGAGCGAGGCTACACCTTC. Translated: CASSLSTGGQERGYTF.

This clonotype was recorded at least ten times. V usage is TRBV28 and J usage is TRBJ2-5; 8 bases line up with TRBD1. The CDR3 extends over 14 amino acids. Trimming at V came to 6 bases and at J to 2 bases, leaving 5 bases not matched to a gene. Germline V lookup: CDR1 MDHEN, CDR2 SYDVKM. The DNA for the CDR3 is TGTGCCAGCAGCCGGACAGGGCGGCAAGAGACCCAGTACTTC. This codes for CASSRTGRQETQYF.

The CDR3 loop is CASSLVQLADTQYF. In DNA form, the CDR3 reads TGTGCCAGCAGTTTAGTCCAACTGGCAGATACGCAGTATTTT. V gene TRBV12-3 or TRBV12-4 combines with J gene TRBJ2-3; D is uncertain. The germline V and J ends were trimmed by 1 base and 4 bases, with 9 bases remaining between them. This CDR3 is 14 amino acids long.

The rearrangement joins TRBV29-1 to TRBJ1-2, with 10 bases that match TRBD1. Germline lookup yields CDR1 SQVTM and CDR2 ANQGSEA. The CDR3 is made up of 14 amino acids. The ends lost 6 bases at V and 6 bases at J; junction bases unmatched: 10. For the CDR3, the DNA is TGCAGCGTAACCGGGACAGGGGATCCCCATGGCTACACCTTC. Its translation: CSVTGTGDPHGYTF.

Notes on this clonotype: A much larger clone differs from this one at a single base, so this may be a read error. This chain joins TRBV5-4 and TRBJ2-1, with D unresolved. The CDR3 spans 14 residues. Germline CDR1 SGHNT, CDR2 YYREEE (reference sequence). CDR3 amino acids: CAGSFWGRNNEQFF. CDR3 bases: TGTGCCGGCAGCTTCTGGGGAAGGAACAATGAGCAGTTCTTC.

With respect to this clonotype: One end of the junction fails to match germline, which may point to a read error. The rearrangement joins TRBV27 to TRBJ1-2; D call uncertain. This CDR3 spans 13 amino acids. Germline CDR1 and CDR2: MNHEY and SMNVEV (reference sequence). In DNA, the CDR3 is TGTGCCAGCAGTGTATCAGGCAGGTTTGGCTACACCTTC. Protein: CASSVSGRFGYTF.

This clonotype occurred many times. The rearrangement links TRBV11-3 to TRBJ2-6, with D possibly TRBD1 on 5 matching bases. The CDR3 is 13 residues long. The V end was cut by 7 bases, the J end by 1 base, with 5 bases between. Germline V lookup: CDR1 SGHNT, CDR2 YENEEA. The CDR3 DNA follows: TGTGCCAGCAAGGGGTCTGGGGCCAACGTCCTGACTTTC. Translated: CASKGSGANVLTF.

The chain links TRBV4-2 to TRBJ2-7; maybe TRBD2 (6 bases). This CDR3 comprises 16 residues. The germline gives CDR1 LGHNA, CDR2 YNFKEQ. The ends were cut back, 1 base at V and 1 base at J, with 14 bases in the middle. In DNA, the CDR3 is TGTGCCAGCAGCCAAGCGGGAGTAGCGGTATCCTACGAGCAGTACTTC. It yields the protein CASSQAGVAVSYEQYF.

The chain has TRBV9 and TRBJ2-5; possibly TRBD2 for D (5 bases). The J call may be mistaken, given a closer DNA end match to TRBJ2-7. The CDR3 is 15 residues long. Germline loops: CDR1 SGDLS, CDR2 YYNGEE. The CDR3 sequence is CASSVEASTGYEQYF. CDR3 DNA sequence: TGTGCCAGCAGCGTAGAGGCCAGTACGGGGTACGAGCAGTACTTC.

This clonotype was detected a few times. The rearrangement joins TRBV28 to TRBJ2-5; the match to TRBD2 covers 7 bases. Per the germline V gene, CDR1 is MDHEN and CDR2 is SYDVKM. CDR3 size: 17 residues. The ends lost 1 base at V and 2 bases at J; junction bases unmatched: 10. CDR3 coding DNA: TGTGCCAGCAGTTTATCCATAGCGGGCTCTGTACAAGAGACCCAGTACTTC. Translated: CASSLSIAGSVQETQYF.

A note on this clonotype: Being one base from a much bigger clone, this may be a read error. This sequence joins TRBV7-6 and TRBJ2-1, with TRBD2 matching over 8 bases. The CDR3 spans 13 residues. Germline assignment: CDR1 SGHVS and CDR2 FNYEAQ. Trimming cost V 5 bases and J 10 bases; bases outside gene matches: 7. The CDR3 reads CASSKTSGYEQFF. In nucleotides, the CDR3 is TGTGCCAGCAGCAAAACTAGCGGCTACGAGCAGTTCTTC.

The rearrangement joins TRBV20-1 to TRBJ2-1; D call uncertain. Deletions cut 4 bases from V and 7 bases from J, with 5 bases between. This CDR3 contains 10 residues. Germline CDR1 and CDR2: DFQATT and SNEGSKA (reference sequence). The CDR3 sequence: CSAKGNEQFF. The CDR3 DNA is TGCAGTGCTAAGGGTAATGAGCAGTTCTTC.

CDR3 bases: TGTGCCAGCAGACGCCGGGGGCAGGGCTACGAGCAGTACTTC. This codes for CASRRRGQGYEQYF. The rearrangement uses TRBV12-3 or TRBV12-4 and TRBJ2-7; D is tentatively TRBD1 or TRBD2 (6 bases each). This CDR3 spans 14 amino acids. V lost 6 bases, J lost 3 bases, and 15 bases lay in between.

The chain uses TRBV9 and TRBJ2-7, with D uncertain. This CDR3 region has 14 residues. Germline assignment: CDR1 SGDLS and CDR2 YYNGEE. The V end was cut by 0 bases, the J end by 2 bases, with 9 bases between. CDR3 nucleotide sequence: TGTGCCAGCAGCGTAGGTAACAGCCCCTACGAGCAGTACTTC. It specifies CASSVGNSPYEQYF.

This clonotype was observed a few times. The rearrangement uses TRBV4-1 and TRBJ2-3; TRBD1 or TRBD2 may be the D gene (5 bases each). V dropped 1 base and J dropped 4 bases, with 15 bases sitting between them. Germline CDR1 reads MGHRA; CDR2 reads YSYEKL. The CDR3 totals 16 residues. The CDR3 region has the DNA TGCGCCAGCAGCCAAGGGGCAGGGATGGGGGCAGATACGCAGTATTTT. Amino acids: CASSQGAGMGADTQYF.

This clonotype has more than one count but fewer than ten. This chain joins TRBV6-5 and TRBJ2-1, with a weak D call TRBD2 (6 bases). Trimming removed 8 bases at V and 6 bases at J, with 20 bases between. This CDR3 has 15 amino acids. CDR1 MNHEY and CDR2 SVGAGI come from the germline V gene. The chain's CDR3 is CASSRGASEGNEQFF. CDR3 bases: TGTGCCAGCTCCCGCGGGGCCTCGGAGGGCAATGAGCAGTTCTTC.

Only a few counts were recorded for this clonotype. The genes are TRBV28 and TRBJ1-2, with D unclear. The germline V gene encodes CDR1 MDHEN and CDR2 SYDVKM. The CDR3 is 12 amino acids. V was cut by 3 bases and J by 8 bases, with 10 bases left in between. The chain's CDR3 is CASSFGVRGYTF. The CDR3 DNA sequence: TGTGCCAGCAGTTTTGGCGTAAGGGGCTACACCTTC.

The chain combines TRBV12-3 or TRBV12-4 with TRBJ2-2; 7 bases fit TRBD2. The CDR3 contains 13 residues. The ends lost 8 bases at V and 6 bases at J; junction bases unmatched: 6. In nucleotides, the CDR3 is TGTGCCAGCGGCAGGGAGGGATCCGGGGAGCTGTTTTTT. It codes for CASGREGSGELFF.

The chain links TRBV6-5 to TRBJ1-2, with D perhaps TRBD1 (5 bases). Trimming took off 3 bases at V and 3 bases at J, with 17 bases between the two ends. Germline V gene sequence: CDR1 MNHEY, CDR2 SVGAGI. The CDR3 loop spans 16 amino acids. CDR3 nucleotide sequence: TGTGCCAGCAGTTATTTCGGGGACGGCGGGGACTATGGCTACACCTTC. Protein: CASSYFGDGGDYGYTF.

On this clonotype: One end of the junction is discordant with germline, which a read error may explain. The chain joins TRBV13 to TRBJ2-7; maybe TRBD2 (7 bases). The J call is in doubt because the DNA end fits TRBJ2-5 better. The CDR3 has 14 residues. Germline lookup yields CDR1 PRHDT and CDR2 FYEKMQ (reference sequence). CDR3 in DNA: TGTGCCAGCAGCCTAGGGGGGGTCCGAGAGACCCAGTACTTC. It yields the protein CASSLGGVRETQYF.

A few counts support this clonotype. This chain uses TRBV12-3 or TRBV12-4 with TRBJ2-1, with TRBD1 identical over 7 bases. The length of the CDR3 is 19 residues. V shed 1 base, J shed 4 bases, and the junction held 16 bases outside the gene matches. The CDR3 protein is CASSLGARDPGQTYNEQFF. CDR3 nucleotide sequence: TGTGCCAGCAGTTTAGGGGCGAGGGACCCGGGACAGACATACAATGAGCAGTTCTTC.